This entry features one TCR beta chain sequence. In the original analysis: Nucleated cell number was recorded as an estimate derived from reference gene primer amplification. Some clones are missing from TCRdb's copy, which holds only in-frame ones; the method was immunoSEQ multiplex PCR. V, J and clone size reflect that table, while D and trimming were determined from the DNA. Counted here are tens of thousands of clones, roughly four fifths occurring once; the ten biggest clones make up 5.5% to 7%. This entry belongs to a study of blood T cell repertoires in COVID-19. Background on the study: T cells, B-cell-depleted T cells, or PBMCs supplied cDNA or gDNA.

The germline V gene encodes CDR1 GTSNPN and CDR2 SVGIG (reference sequence). After removal of 7 bases from V and 0 bases from J, the junction contained 8 bases not matched to a gene. This CDR3 spans 15 amino acids. The sequencing input was peripheral blood. The chain is built from TRBV30 and TRBJ2-2; 7 nucleotides align to TRBD2. This TCR was recovered from a human donor in a cohort sampled during active or convalescent COVID-19. CDR3 DNA: TGTGCCTTGTGGGGAGGGAATCCGAACACCGGGGAGCTGTTTTTT. Translated: CALWGGNPNTGELFF.